This T cell receptor beta chain came from a study of shared clonotypes between healthy human individuals. Germline V lookup: CDR1 SGHTA, CDR2 FQGNSA. CDR3 length: 15 residues. The V and J ends lost 5 bases and 2 bases respectively, with 10 bases between them. TCRdb's copy holds only in-frame clones and misses some; the assay was immunoSEQ multiplex PCR. The repertoire holds 490,000 or so clones, with approximately 80% as singletons. This receptor was taken from a woman aged 35 to 49 in good health. Some clones in this sample may be carry-over from other donors' samples. The chain carries TRBV7-2 and TRBJ2-6, with TRBD1 as a possible D gene (6 bases). Sequencing used PBMCs. CDR3 DNA sequence: TGTGCCAGCAGCCGGGACACAGCTGGGGCCAACGTCCTGACTTTC. Translation gives CASSRDTAGANVLTF.